This T cell receptor (beta chain) was recovered during a study of T-cell reconstitution after alpha-beta-depleted transplantation in children. CDR3 length equals 19 residues. CDR1 is LGHDT, CDR2 YNNKEL, per germline (reference sequence). V shed 1 base, J shed 0 bases, and the junction held 5 bases outside the gene matches. The library targeted TCRbeta and was prepared with unique molecular identifiers. TCRdb ran MiXCR on the PCR reads and lists one entry per CDR3 protein. The table records approximately 400,000 distinct CDR3 sequences, 11% of them present only once. This clonotype was found many times.

The TCR originated in a human donor who donated a stem cell graft to a child with acute myeloid leukemia. The sample consisted of PBMCs from the stem cell graft donor, taken from the stem cell graft. The V gene is TRBV3-1, the J gene TRBJ2-1; 14 positions agree with TRBD2. CDR3 sequence reads: CASSQVTGTSGSSYNEQFF. The CDR3 DNA reads TGTGCCAGCAGCCAAGTCACCGGGACTAGCGGGAGCTCCTACAATGAGCAGTTCTTC.